This T cell receptor (beta chain) was identified in a study of radiotherapy plus CTLA-4 blockade in lung cancer. Study-wide context: Disease control reached approximately 30%, with objective responses in 15% to 20%.

Repertoires were generated with immunoSEQ multiplex PCR, while TCRdb's copy carries only in-frame clones and drops some. The table shows 40,000 to 55,000 clones, with approximately 86% occurring only once. There are 15 residues in the CDR3. The V end was cut by 6 bases, the J end by 4 bases, with 19 bases between. Germline assignment: CDR1 SGHTA and CDR2 FQGNSA. Study outcomes and limitations: In blood, after radiotherapy plus ipilimumab, tumor-derived TCR clones expanded.

As to this clone: Its specificity is unknown.

Alongside CTLA-4 blockade with ipilimumab, patients with chemo-refractory metastatic non-small-cell lung cancer received focal radiation. The chain recombines TRBV7-2 with TRBJ2-7, with D perhaps matching TRBD1 (6 bases). This sequence was found in a human donor with non-small cell lung cancer that progressed on radiotherapy plus ipilimumab. Some clones in this sample may be carry-over from other donors' samples. Sequencing was performed on peripheral blood, taken from a patient treated with radiotherapy plus ipilimumab. The DNA for the CDR3 is TGTGCCAGCAGTCCCTCAACCGGGACATATTACGAGCAGTACTTC. This sequence encodes CASSPSTGTYYEQYF.